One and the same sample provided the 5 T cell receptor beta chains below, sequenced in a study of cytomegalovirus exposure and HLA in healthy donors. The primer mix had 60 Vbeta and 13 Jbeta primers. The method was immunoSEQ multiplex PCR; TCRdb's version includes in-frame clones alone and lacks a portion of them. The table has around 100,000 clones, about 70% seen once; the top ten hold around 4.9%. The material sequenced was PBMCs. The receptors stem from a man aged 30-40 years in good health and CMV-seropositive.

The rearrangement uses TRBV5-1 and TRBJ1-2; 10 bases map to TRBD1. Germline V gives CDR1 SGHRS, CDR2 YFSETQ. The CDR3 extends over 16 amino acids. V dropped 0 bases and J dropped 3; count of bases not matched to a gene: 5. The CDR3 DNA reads TGCGCCAGCAGCTTGGAAGGACAGGGGGATGACTATGGCTACACCTTC. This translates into CASSLEGQGDDYGYTF.

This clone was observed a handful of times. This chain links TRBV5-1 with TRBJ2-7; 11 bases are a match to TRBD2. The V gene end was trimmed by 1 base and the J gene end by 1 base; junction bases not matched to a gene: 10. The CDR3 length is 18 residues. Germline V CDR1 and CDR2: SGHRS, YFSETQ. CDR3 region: CASSLRVPSGGKSYEQYF. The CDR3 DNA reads TGCGCCAGCAGCTTGCGGGTCCCTAGCGGGGGGAAGTCCTACGAGCAGTACTTC.

CDR3 sequence (DNA): TGTGCCAGCAGGAACAGGGGGAATGAGCAGTTCTTC. Translated: CASRNRGNEQFF. This chain uses TRBV7-9 with TRBJ2-1; 8 nucleotides line up with TRBD1. Germline CDR1 and CDR2: SEHNR and FQNEAQ (reference sequence). The CDR3 consists of 12 residues. V was pared by 6 bases and J by 7 bases, with 2 bases of the junction left unmatched.

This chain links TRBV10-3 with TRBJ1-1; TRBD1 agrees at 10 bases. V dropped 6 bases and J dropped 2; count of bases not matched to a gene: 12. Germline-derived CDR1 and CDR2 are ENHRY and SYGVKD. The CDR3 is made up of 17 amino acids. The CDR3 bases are TGTGCCATCAGGGATCGGGACAGGGGTTATGAAAACACTGAAGCTTTCTTT. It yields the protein CAIRDRDRGYENTEAFF.

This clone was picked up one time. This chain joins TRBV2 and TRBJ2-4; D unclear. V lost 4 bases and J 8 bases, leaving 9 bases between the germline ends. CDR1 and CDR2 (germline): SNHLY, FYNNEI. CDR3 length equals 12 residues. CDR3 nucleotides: TGTGCCAGCAGTGTTGAGGATGACATTCAGTACTTC. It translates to CASSVEDDIQYF.